This passage covers 12 T cell receptor beta chains from one sample sequenced in a study of T-cell memory formation after mild COVID-19. TCRdb re-analysed the 5' RACE reads in MiXCR, keeping a single row per CDR3 protein. Among 500,000 to 650,000 distinct CDR3 sequences listed, approximately 21% were seen once. Input material: PBMCs or a T cell subset sorted from them (not recorded which). The receptors were gathered from an adult woman who had mild COVID-19 (a few samples of this study predate the infection). Cell type and time point are not known.

The rearrangement uses TRBV7-2 and TRBJ2-7; D ambiguous. Per germline, CDR1 SGHTA and CDR2 FQGNSA. This CDR3 comprises 16 residues. V gave up 0 bases and J gave up 3 bases, with 15 bases separating them. The CDR3 DNA sequence: TGTGCCAGCAGCTTAGCGCGTAAACCCCTAATCTACGAGCAGTACTTC. Protein: CASSLARKPLIYEQYF.

Only a few counts were recorded for this clonotype. The J gene is TRBJ2-5, the V gene TRBV5-1; D gene unclear. Trimming shortened V by 4 bases and J by 0 bases, and 16 bases separated the two germline ends. Germline V lookup: CDR1 SGHRS, CDR2 YFSETQ. This CDR3 comprises 16 residues. CDR3 nucleotides: TGCGCCAGCAGCCAACCCGAAATTCCGGACCAAGAGACCCAGTACTTC. Translation gives CASSQPEIPDQETQYF.

This sequence joins TRBV4-1 and TRBJ2-2, with 7 bases fitting TRBD2. The ends lost 4 bases at V and 3 bases at J; junction bases unmatched: 14. The CDR3 has 18 amino acids. CDR1 is MGHRA, CDR2 YSYEKL, per germline. The CDR3 region is CASSPGGGRGLYTGELFF. DNA for the CDR3: TGCGCCAGCAGCCCTGGGGGAGGGCGGGGACTTTACACCGGGGAGCTGTTTTTT.

V usage is TRBV4-1 and J usage is TRBJ2-7, with D maybe TRBD2 (7 bases). CDR3 length equals 14 residues. The V gene's germline CDR1 is MGHRA and CDR2 YSYEKL. V lost 0 bases, J lost 6 bases, and 12 bases lay in between. CDR3: CASSQDGGGGEQYF. DNA for the CDR3: TGCGCCAGCAGCCAAGATGGGGGAGGGGGCGAGCAGTACTTC.

This clonotype has more than one count but fewer than ten. The V and J genes are TRBV2 and TRBJ2-1, with 12 bases fitting TRBD2. Looked up from germline, CDR1 is SNHLY and CDR2 is FYNNEI. The junction had 15 bases not matched to a gene; V was cut back by 6 bases and J by 9 bases. This CDR3 contains 17 residues. This CDR3 reads CASSPPSGRDRHSEQFF. The CDR3 nucleotides are TGTGCCAGCAGCCCGCCTAGCGGGAGGGATCGACATAGTGAGCAGTTCTTC.

This rearrangement joins TRBV29-1 to TRBJ2-5; 8 nucleotides agree with TRBD2. This CDR3 is 12 amino acids long. V lost 6 bases to trimming and J lost 4 bases; unmatched junction nucleotides: 4. Germline V CDR1 and CDR2: SQVTM, ANQGSEA. The DNA for the CDR3 is TGCAGCGTAGCGGGAGTTGGAGAGACCCAGTACTTC. Translated: CSVAGVGETQYF.

The chain is built from TRBV7-9 and TRBJ2-2; D remains unclear. The CDR3 is 14 residues long. V was trimmed by 2 bases and J by 1 base, leaving 5 bases between them. The germline CDR1 and CDR2 sequences are SEHNR and FQNEAQ (reference sequence). CDR3 region: CASSLLGNTGELFF. The DNA for the CDR3 is TGTGCCAGCAGCTTATTAGGGAACACCGGGGAGCTGTTTTTT.

This clonotype has only a few counts. This chain connects TRBV30 to TRBJ2-3, with D perhaps TRBD1 or TRBD2 (5 bases each). Germline lookup yields CDR1 GTSNPN and CDR2 SVGIG (reference sequence). Trimming removed 4 bases at V and 8 bases at J, with 19 bases between. The CDR3 contains 14 residues. The DNA for the CDR3 is TGTGCCTGGACTATCGGGACGGGACGGGGTACGCAGTATTTT. This translates into CAWTIGTGRGTQYF.

The chain joins TRBV5-8 to TRBJ2-6; D not resolved. Germline V CDR1 and CDR2: SGHTS, YDEGEE. This CDR3 spans 16 amino acids. Trimming took 2 bases from V and 4 from J, leaving 13 bases between them. CDR3 DNA: TGTGCCAGCAGCTTCCTCGGGTCAGGAGGGGCCAACGTCCTGACTTTC. This sequence encodes CASSFLGSGGANVLTF.

The chain couples TRBV12-3 or TRBV12-4 to TRBJ1-1; D gene ambiguous. The CDR3 has 11 amino acids. V was shortened by 4 bases and J by 4 bases, with 4 bases between the two germline ends. The CDR3 is CASSSTTEAFF. The CDR3 DNA follows: TGTGCCAGCAGTTCCACCACTGAAGCTTTCTTT.

The chain has TRBV27 and TRBJ2-7; 8 nucleotides agree with TRBD2. J lost 9 bases, V lost 4 bases, and 8 bases had no gene match. Germline V gene lookup returns CDR1 MNHEY and CDR2 SMNVEV (reference sequence). The CDR3 is made up of 13 amino acids. CDR3 DNA: TGTGCCAGCAGTTCTACTAGCGGAGCCCGGCAGTACTTC. Amino acids: CASSSTSGARQYF.

This clonotype was counted ten times or more. The rearrangement uses TRBV29-1 and TRBJ2-1, with 8 bases fitting TRBD2. The CDR3 is 16 residues long. J lost 0 bases, V lost 0 bases, and 4 bases had no gene match. CDR1 and CDR2 (germline): SQVTM, ANQGSEA. The CDR3 spells CSVEDPSGSSYNEQFF. The CDR3 bases are TGCAGCGTTGAAGATCCCAGCGGGAGCTCCTACAATGAGCAGTTCTTC.